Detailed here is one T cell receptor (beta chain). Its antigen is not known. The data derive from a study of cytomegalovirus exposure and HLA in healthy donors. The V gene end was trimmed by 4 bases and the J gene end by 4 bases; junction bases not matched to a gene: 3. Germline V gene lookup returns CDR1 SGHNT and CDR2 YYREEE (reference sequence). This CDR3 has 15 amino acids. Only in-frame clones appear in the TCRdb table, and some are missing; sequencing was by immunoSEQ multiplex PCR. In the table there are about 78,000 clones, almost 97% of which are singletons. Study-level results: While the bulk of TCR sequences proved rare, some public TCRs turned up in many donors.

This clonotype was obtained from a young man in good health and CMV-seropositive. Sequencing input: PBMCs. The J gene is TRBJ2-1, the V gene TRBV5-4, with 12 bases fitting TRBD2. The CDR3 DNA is TGTGCCAGCAGCGATCTAGCGGGAGGGTACAATGAGCAGTTCTTC. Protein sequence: CASSDLAGGYNEQFF.